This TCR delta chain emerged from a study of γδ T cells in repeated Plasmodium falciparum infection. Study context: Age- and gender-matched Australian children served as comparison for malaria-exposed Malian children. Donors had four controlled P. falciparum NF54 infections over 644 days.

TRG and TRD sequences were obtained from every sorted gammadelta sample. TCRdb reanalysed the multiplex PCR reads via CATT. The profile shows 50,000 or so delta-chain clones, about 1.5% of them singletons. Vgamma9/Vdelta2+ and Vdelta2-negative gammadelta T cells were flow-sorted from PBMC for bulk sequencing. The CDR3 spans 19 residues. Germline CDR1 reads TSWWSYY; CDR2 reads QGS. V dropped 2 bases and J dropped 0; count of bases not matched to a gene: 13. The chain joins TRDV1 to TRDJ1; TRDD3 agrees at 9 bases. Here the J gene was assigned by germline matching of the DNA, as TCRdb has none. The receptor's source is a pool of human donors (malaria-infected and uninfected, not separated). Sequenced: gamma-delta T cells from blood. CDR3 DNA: TGTGCTCTTGGGGAATTGAGAGGGGGATACCGGGCCGACACCGATAAACTCATCTTT. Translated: CALGELRGGYRADTDKLIF.